This T cell receptor beta chain is from a study of T cell repertoires in cytomegalovirus infection. Study in general: It can be stated that public TCR beta signatures indicated CMV infection as well as a matching HLA type.

V was clipped by 5 bases and J by 8 bases, with 22 bases between them. The CDR3 has 16 residues. Study-wide findings and caveats: People with CMV and the relevant HLA were identified by cumulative public TCR beta family frequency. What dominated the ex vivo response were HLA-C-restricted CMV-specific TCR beta clonotypes.

This clonotype occurred many times. Antigen: not known. TCRdb reprocessed the reads with MiXCR, giving one entry per CDR3 protein. The profile shows about 920,000 distinct CDR3 sequences, roughly a third of them singletons. The source was cultured CD8+ T cells from PBMCs, collected from culture after CMV antigen stimulation. The clonotype comes from a human donor in good health (CMV status not recorded). Some clones in this sample may be carry-over from other donors' samples. This chain uses TRBV12-3 or TRBV12-4 with TRBJ2-1; D is unresolved. The DNA of the CDR3 is TGTGCCAGCAGTGGGGATTTTTGGGAAGGGTATGATGAGCAGTTCTTC. Its protein product is CASSGDFWEGYDEQFF.